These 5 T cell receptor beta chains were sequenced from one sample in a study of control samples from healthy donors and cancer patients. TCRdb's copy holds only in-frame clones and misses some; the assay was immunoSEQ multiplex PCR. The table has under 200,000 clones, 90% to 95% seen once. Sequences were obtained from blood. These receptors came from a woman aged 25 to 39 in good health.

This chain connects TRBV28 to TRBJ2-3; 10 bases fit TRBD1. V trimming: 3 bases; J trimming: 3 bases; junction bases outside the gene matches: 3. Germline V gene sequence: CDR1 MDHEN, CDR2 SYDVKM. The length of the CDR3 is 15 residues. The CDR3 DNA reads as TGTGCCAGCAGTTTTAAGGACAGGGGGACAGATACGCAGTATTTT. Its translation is CASSFKDRGTDTQYF.

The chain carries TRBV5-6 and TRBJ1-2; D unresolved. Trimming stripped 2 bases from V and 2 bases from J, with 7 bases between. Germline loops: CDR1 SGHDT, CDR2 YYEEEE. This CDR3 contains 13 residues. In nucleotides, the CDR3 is TGTGCCAGCAGCTTCAGGTCCAACTATGGCTACACCTTC. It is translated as CASSFRSNYGYTF.

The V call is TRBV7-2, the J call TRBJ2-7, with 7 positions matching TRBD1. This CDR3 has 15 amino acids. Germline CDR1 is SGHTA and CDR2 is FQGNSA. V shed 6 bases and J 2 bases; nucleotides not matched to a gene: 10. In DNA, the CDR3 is TGTGCCAGCAGAATACAGGGGTCTACCACCTACGAGCAGTACTTC. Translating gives CASRIQGSTTYEQYF. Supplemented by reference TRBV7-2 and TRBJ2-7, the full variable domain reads GAGVSQSPSNKVTEKGKDVELRCDPISGHTALYWYRQSLGQGLEFLIYFQGNSAPDKSGLPSDRFSAERTGGSVSTLTIQRTQQEDSAVYLCASRIQGSTTYEQYFGPGTRLTVT.

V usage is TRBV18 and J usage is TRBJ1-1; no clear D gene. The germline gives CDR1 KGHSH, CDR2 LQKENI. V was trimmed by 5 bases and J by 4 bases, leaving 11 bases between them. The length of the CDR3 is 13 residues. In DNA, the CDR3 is TGTGCCAGCTCATCGACGGCTACCACTGAAGCTTTCTTT. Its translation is CASSSTATTEAFF.

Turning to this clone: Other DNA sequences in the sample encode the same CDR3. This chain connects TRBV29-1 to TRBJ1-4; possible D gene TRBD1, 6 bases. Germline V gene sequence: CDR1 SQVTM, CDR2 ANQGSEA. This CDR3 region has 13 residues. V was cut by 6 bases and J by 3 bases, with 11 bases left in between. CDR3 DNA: TGCAGCGTCCAAGGGGGGGCTAATGAAAAACTGTTTTTT. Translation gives CSVQGGANEKLFF.